A single sample is the source of the 25 T cell receptor beta chains below, sequenced in a study of T cells in women clearing cervical HPV infection. Libraries were prepared by immunoSEQ multiplex PCR; TCRdb keeps only in-frame clonotypes and omits some of them. This repertoire includes approximately 30,000 clones. The sequencing input was blood buffy coat. These receptors were taken from a woman between 18 and 70 years old with a cervical HPV16 infection that either progressed to CIN3+ or cleared (not recorded which).

Comments on this clone: The read stops 3 residues short of the end of the CDR3; the missing end is completed from the germline J gene. The genes are TRBV7-2 and TRBJ2-7; 13 nucleotides agree with TRBD2. The V gene's germline CDR1 is SGHTA and CDR2 FQGNSA. J lost 4 bases, V lost 5 bases, and 2 bases had no gene match. The CDR3 spans 14 residues. The CDR3 bases that were read are TGTGCCAGCAGCCCGGGACTAGCGGGGTACGAG. Translated, it gives CASSPGLAGYE. The complete CDR3 sequence is CASSPGLAGYEQYF.

Comment on this clone: Read coverage stops 3 residues before the CDR3 terminus; the germline J gene supplies the remainder. The chain has TRBV29-1 and TRBJ1-3, with D possibly being TRBD1 (6 bases). Germline V gene lookup returns CDR1 SQVTM and CDR2 ANQGSEA. This CDR3 spans 13 amino acids. The V gene lost 6 bases and the J gene lost 0 bases, with 9 bases spanning the gap. CDR3 sequence reads: CSVSDSSGNTIYF. CDR3 DNA, as far as it was read: TGCAGCGTCTCGGACAGCTCTGGAAACACC. The full variable domain, rest sourced from reference TRBV29-1 and TRBJ1-3, is SAVISQKPSRDICQRGTSLTIQCQVDSQVTMMFWYRQQPGQSLTLIATANQGSEATYESGFVIDKFPISRPNLTFSTLTVSNMSPEDSSIYLCSVSDSSGNTIYFGEGSWLTVV.

Comments on this clone: The read terminates 3 residues before the CDR3 end, so the remaining end is supplied by the germline J gene. J is TRBJ1-5 and V is TRBV7-2; D possibly corresponds to TRBD1 (5 bases). The germline CDR1 and CDR2 sequences are SGHTA and FQGNSA. V was trimmed by 5 bases and J by 7 bases, leaving 15 bases between them. The CDR3 runs to 14 residues. The CDR3: CASSLGWGGQPQHF. The part of the CDR3 DNA that was read is TGTGCCAGCAGCCTCGGCTGGGGGGGACAGCCC.

Notes on this clone: The CDR3 extends 3 residues past the end of the read, so its final part is completed from the germline J gene. The chain combines TRBV5-6 with TRBJ1-2; unclear D gene. The CDR3 consists of 15 residues. Germline V gene lookup returns CDR1 SGHDT and CDR2 YYEEEE. Between the trimmed V and J ends, which lost 4 bases and 4 bases, there was a span of 17 bases. This chain's CDR3 is CASSLRSVGPYGYTF. CDR3 DNA (partial): TGTGCCAGCAGCCTAAGGTCGGTAGGGCCCTATGGC.

Turning to this clone: The CDR3 end falls 3 residues outside the read, so it is completed with the germline J gene. The chain joins TRBV20-1 to TRBJ2-5, with D perhaps matching TRBD2 (6 bases). The CDR3 is 14 residues long. CDR1 and CDR2 from the germline V gene are DFQATT and SNEGSKA (reference sequence). This CDR3 is CSARTRGGTDTQYF. CDR3 bases read: TGCAGTGCTAGAACCCGGGGAGGCACAGATACC.

On this clone itself: The CDR3 goes on 3 residues after the read ends, and that part is filled in from the germline J gene. The rearrangement joins TRBV19 to TRBJ2-2; TRBD1 aligns across 8 bases. CDR3 length: 15 amino acids. Germline V gives CDR1 LNHDA, CDR2 SQIVND (reference sequence). Trimming at V came to 6 bases and at J to 6 bases, leaving 9 bases not matched to a gene. The CDR3 is CASSHQGAGAGELFF. The sequenced part of the CDR3 DNA is TGTGCCAGTAGCCACCAGGGGGCGGGTGCCGGGGAG.

CDR3 loop: CASGAGLRNEQFF. CDR3 bases read: TGTGCCAGCGGAGCGGGGTTACGCAATGAG. This chain connects TRBV6-2 or TRBV6-3 to TRBJ2-1, with 7 nucleotides matching TRBD2. Sequencing ends 3 residues short of the CDR3 end; the germline J gene provides the rest. The V segment lost 8 bases and the J segment 6 bases; nucleotides outside the gene matches: 7. Germline V lookup: CDR1 MNHEY, CDR2 SVGEGT. The CDR3 is made up of 13 amino acids.

As to this clone: Read sequence stops 3 residues before the CDR3 end, and the germline J gene provides the missing end. The rearrangement uses TRBV7-6 and TRBJ2-3; 10 bases line up with TRBD2. This CDR3 region has 16 residues. Per germline, CDR1 SGHVS and CDR2 FNYEAQ. V lost 4 bases to trimming and J lost 2 bases; unmatched junction nucleotides: 6. The CDR3: CASSSGLARVTDTQYF. The DNA read from the CDR3 is TGTGCCAGCAGCTCGGGACTAGCGCGTGTCACAGATACG.

The CDR3 bases that were read are TGCAGCGTCGCAGGGCGCCTCTCCTACGAG. Protein product: CSVAGRLSYE. In full, the CDR3 reads CSVAGRLSYEQYF. The chain employs TRBV29-1 and TRBJ2-7, with TRBD1 as a possible D gene (5 bases). The CDR3 is cut off 3 residues early in the read; its end comes from the germline J gene. The V and J ends lost 6 bases and 0 bases respectively, with 12 bases between them. Per germline, CDR1 SQVTM and CDR2 ANQGSEA. This CDR3 contains 13 residues.

Comment on this clone: Sequencing ends 3 residues short of the CDR3 end; the germline J gene provides the rest. The V and J genes are TRBV7-9 and TRBJ2-5, with D perhaps given as TRBD1 or TRBD2 (5 bases each). The CDR3 runs 15 residues. Germline CDR1 is SEHNR and CDR2 is FQNEAQ (reference sequence). Trimming took off 0 bases at V and 2 bases at J, with 10 bases between the two ends. The CDR3 here is CASSLAPEGQETQYF. The DNA read from the CDR3 is TGTGCCAGCAGCTTAGCGCCTGAGGGGCAAGAGACC.

Comments on this clone: The read ends 3 residues early relative to the CDR3; the germline J gene fills the gap. The chain links TRBV30 to TRBJ2-7; TRBD2 aligns across 8 bases. The CDR3 covers 13 residues. The V segment lost 2 bases and the J segment 5 bases; nucleotides outside the gene matches: 5. The V gene's germline CDR1 is GTSNPN and CDR2 SVGIG (reference sequence). The sequenced CDR3 bases are TGTGCCTGGAGTCCGGGGGGGCCCCACGAG. This encodes CAWSPGGPHE. The whole CDR3 protein is CAWSPGGPHEQYF.

A remark on this clone: Read data end 3 residues before the CDR3 end; the end is taken from the germline J gene. The chain employs TRBV5-1 and TRBJ2-3, with D unresolved. The germline V and J ends were trimmed by 5 bases and 2 bases, with 12 bases remaining between them. Germline V lookup: CDR1 SGHRS, CDR2 YFSETQ. CDR3 length: 14 residues. The CDR3: CASSGPSYTDTQYF. CDR3 DNA, as far as it was read: TGCGCCAGCAGTGGGCCCTCGTACACAGATACG.

In the case of this clone: The sequenced fragment ends 3 residues before the CDR3 boundary, so the rest is inferred from the germline J gene. This chain uses TRBV20-1 with TRBJ1-5; TRBD1 might be the D (6 bases). Per germline, CDR1 DFQATT and CDR2 SNEGSKA (reference sequence). The V gene lost 6 bases and the J gene lost 4 bases, with 25 bases spanning the gap. The CDR3 loop spans 17 amino acids. CDR3 DNA, as far as it was read: TGCAGTGCAAAAAAAACAGGGATCGGTCAAGGTAATCAGCCC. It codes for CSAKKTGIGQGNQP. The full CDR3 sequence reads CSAKKTGIGQGNQPQHF.

In the case of this clone: The read falls 3 residues short of the CDR3 end, and the missing part is taken from the germline J gene. The chain combines TRBV19 with TRBJ2-7, with D unresolved. V was trimmed by 5 bases and J by 2 bases, leaving 13 bases between them. The CDR3 extends over 14 amino acids. The germline CDR1 and CDR2 sequences are LNHDA and SQIVND (reference sequence). CDR3 DNA (partial): TGTGCCAGTAGTGAACAGCTCATCACCTACGAG. This gives the protein CASSEQLITYE. The entire CDR3 reads CASSEQLITYEQYF.

A note on this clone: The read ends 3 residues shy of where the CDR3 ends; the end is completed using the germline J gene. The rearrangement links TRBV27 to TRBJ1-6; 9 bases map to TRBD1. The CDR3 is 15 residues long. V was pared by 5 bases and J by 5 bases, with 4 bases of the junction left unmatched. Germline CDR1 and CDR2: MNHEY and SMNVEV (reference sequence). The CDR3 here is CASSGWDRDNSPLHF. The covered CDR3 bases are TGTGCCAGCAGTGGTTGGGACAGGGATAATTCACCC.

Comments on this clone: The CDR3 end falls 3 residues outside the read, so it is completed with the germline J gene. This sequence joins TRBV6-2 or TRBV6-3 and TRBJ2-7, with TRBD2 matching over 7 bases. The CDR3 is made up of 14 amino acids. The ends lost 0 bases at V and 6 bases at J; junction bases unmatched: 5. Per the germline V gene, CDR1 is MNHEY and CDR2 is SVGEGT. The sequenced CDR3 bases are TGTGCCAGCAGTTACTCGATTAGCGGGCTCGAG. Its protein is CASSYSISGLE. The entire CDR3 reads CASSYSISGLEQYF.

Incomplete CDR3 DNA: TGTGCCAGCAGCTTGGCCCCCAATCGGAATGAAAAA. It is translated as CASSLAPNRNEK. The CDR3 in full is CASSLAPNRNEKLFF. The genes are TRBV5-5 and TRBJ1-4; D is undetermined. The read halts 3 residues ahead of the CDR3 end, with the missing end drawn from the germline J gene. CDR3 length equals 15 residues. CDR1 is SGHKS, CDR2 YYEKEE, per germline (reference sequence). V lost 0 bases and J 5 bases, leaving 11 bases between the germline ends.

The CDR3 here is CSARKSGRYEQYF. Partial CDR3 DNA: TGCAGTGCTAGAAAGAGCGGACGATACGAG. The chain is built from TRBV20-1 and TRBJ2-7, with D possibly being TRBD2 (5 bases). The CDR3 goes on 3 residues after the read ends, and that part is filled in from the germline J gene. Deletions cut 2 bases from V and 4 bases from J, with 12 bases between. Germline V lookup: CDR1 DFQATT, CDR2 SNEGSKA (reference sequence). CDR3 size: 13 residues.

About this clone itself: From the germline J gene comes the end of the CDR3, since the read stops 3 residues before it. This chain joins TRBV6-2 or TRBV6-3 and TRBJ1-5; D is unresolved. The germline V gene has CDR1 MNHEY and CDR2 SVGEGT. CDR3 size: 16 residues. V was pared by 5 bases and J by 0 bases, with 14 bases between. The covered CDR3 bases are TGTGCCAGCAGTCTCTCGACATTTCATAGCAATCAGCCC. As protein: CASSLSTFHSNQP. The full-length CDR3 reads as CASSLSTFHSNQPQHF.

Concerning this clone: The read stops 3 residues short of the end of the CDR3; the missing end is completed from the germline J gene. The V call is TRBV19, the J call TRBJ2-1; D is undetermined. This CDR3 spans 13 amino acids. V was clipped by 6 bases and J by 5 bases, with 11 bases between them. Germline CDR1 reads LNHDA; CDR2 reads SQIVND (reference sequence). The sequenced part of the CDR3 DNA is TGTGCCAGTAGCGTCGGGTTGAACAATGAG. This gives the protein CASSVGLNNE. The whole CDR3 reads CASSVGLNNEQFF.

A word on this clone: Read data end 3 residues before the CDR3 end; the end is taken from the germline J gene. The chain carries TRBV5-5 and TRBJ2-1; 9 bases line up with TRBD1. CDR3 size: 14 residues. With 3 bases clipped from V and 7 bases from J, the junction kept 5 bases outside the gene matches. CDR1 is SGHKS, CDR2 YYEKEE, per germline (reference sequence). The CDR3 sequence: CASSSGQGGNEQFF. The sequenced CDR3 bases are TGTGCCAGCAGCTCGGGACAGGGTGGTAATGAG.

To note about this clone: The CDR3 extends 3 residues past the end of the read, so its final part is completed from the germline J gene. V gene TRBV19 combines with J gene TRBJ2-4; TRBD1 is a possible D gene (6 bases). This CDR3 is 12 amino acids long. Per the germline V gene, CDR1 is LNHDA and CDR2 is SQIVND (reference sequence). CDR3 DNA (partial): TGTGCCAGCAACAGGGCTAACTATGGT. Translating it yields CASNRANYG. The entire CDR3 is CASNRANYGQYF.

Points on this clone: The CDR3 end is not reached by the read, which stops 3 residues before it; the germline J gene fills it in. The gene calls are TRBV18 and TRBJ2-5; TRBD1 matches 7 bases. The CDR3 is made up of 15 amino acids. CDR1 KGHSH and CDR2 LQKENI come from the germline V gene. The V gene end was trimmed by 6 bases and the J gene end by 0 bases; junction bases not matched to a gene: 7. This chain's CDR3 is CASSRGQDNQETQYF. The part of the CDR3 DNA that was read is TGTGCCAGCTCCAGAGGACAGGACAACCAAGAGACC.

Points on this clone: The read ends 3 residues shy of where the CDR3 ends; the end is completed using the germline J gene. The chain combines TRBV7-2 with TRBJ2-1; D may be TRBD2 (5 bases). Trimming removed 0 bases from V and 5 bases from J, with 11 bases in between. The CDR3 has 15 amino acids. Germline V gene lookup returns CDR1 SGHTA and CDR2 FQGNSA. The covered CDR3 bases are TGTGCCAGCAGCTTAGCCTTTGGGCGGGACAATGAG. Translated, it gives CASSLAFGRDNE. The entire CDR3 protein reads CASSLAFGRDNEQFF.

Comments on this clone: Read data end 3 residues before the CDR3 end; the end is taken from the germline J gene. The J gene is TRBJ2-1, the V gene TRBV6-2 or TRBV6-3; the D gene is possibly TRBD2 (7 bases). This CDR3 has 14 residues. V was trimmed by 1 base and J by 6 bases, leaving 10 bases between them. Germline CDR1 and CDR2: MNHEY and SVGEGT. The CDR3 loop is CASSYYGGANEQFF. CDR3 DNA, as far as it was read: TGTGCCAGCAGTTACTATGGGGGGGCCAATGAG.